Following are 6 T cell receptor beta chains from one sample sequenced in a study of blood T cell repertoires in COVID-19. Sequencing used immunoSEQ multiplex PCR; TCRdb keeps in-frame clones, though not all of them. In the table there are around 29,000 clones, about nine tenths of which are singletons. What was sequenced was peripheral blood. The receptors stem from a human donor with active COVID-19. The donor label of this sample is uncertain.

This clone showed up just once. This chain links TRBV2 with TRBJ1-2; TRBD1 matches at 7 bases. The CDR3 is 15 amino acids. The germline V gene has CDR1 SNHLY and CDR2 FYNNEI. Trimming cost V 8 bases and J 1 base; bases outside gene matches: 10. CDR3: CASVPPTGFNYGYTF. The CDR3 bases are TGTGCCAGCGTCCCCCCGACAGGGTTTAACTATGGCTACACCTTC. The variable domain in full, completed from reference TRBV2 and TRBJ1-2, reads EPEVTQTPSHQVTQMGQEVILRCVPISNHLYFYWYRQILGQKVEFLVSFYNNEISEKSEIFDDQFSVERPDGSNFTLKIRSTKLEDSAMYFCASVPPTGFNYGYTFGSGTRLTVV.

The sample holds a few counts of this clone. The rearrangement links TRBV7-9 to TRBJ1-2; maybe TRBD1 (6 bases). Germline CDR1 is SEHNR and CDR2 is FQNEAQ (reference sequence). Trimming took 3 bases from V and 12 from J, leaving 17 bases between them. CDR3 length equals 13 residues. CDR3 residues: CASSLGSGGQDTF. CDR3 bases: TGTGCCAGCAGCTTGGGCTCGGGGGGCCAAGACACCTTC.

The CDR3 sequence: CASSLSEGGYGYTF. The DNA of the CDR3 is TGTGCCAGCAGCTTGTCGGAAGGAGGCTATGGCTACACCTTC. The rearrangement links TRBV11-2 to TRBJ1-2; D not certain. This CDR3 spans 14 amino acids. The ends were cut back, 3 bases at V and 4 bases at J, with 12 bases in the middle. CDR1 is SGHAT, CDR2 FQNNGV, per germline.

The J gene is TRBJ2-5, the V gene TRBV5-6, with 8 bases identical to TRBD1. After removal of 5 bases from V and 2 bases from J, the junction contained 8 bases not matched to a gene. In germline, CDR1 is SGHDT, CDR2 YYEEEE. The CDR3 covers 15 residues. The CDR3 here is CASSTGTGDQETQYF. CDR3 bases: TGTGCCAGCAGTACCGGGACAGGTGATCAAGAGACCCAGTACTTC.

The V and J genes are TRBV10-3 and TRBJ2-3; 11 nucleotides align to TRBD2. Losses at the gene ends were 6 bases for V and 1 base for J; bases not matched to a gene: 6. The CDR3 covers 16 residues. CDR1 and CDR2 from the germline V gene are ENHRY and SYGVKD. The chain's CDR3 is CAIRDDSGGGTDTQYF. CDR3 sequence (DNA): TGTGCCATCAGGGACGATAGCGGGGGGGGCACAGATACGCAGTATTTT.

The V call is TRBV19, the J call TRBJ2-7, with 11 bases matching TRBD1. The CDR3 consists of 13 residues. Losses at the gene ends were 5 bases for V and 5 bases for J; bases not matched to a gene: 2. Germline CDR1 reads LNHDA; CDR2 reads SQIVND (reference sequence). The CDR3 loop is CASSWTGGNEQYF. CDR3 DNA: TGTGCCAGTAGTTGGACAGGGGGCAACGAGCAGTACTTC.